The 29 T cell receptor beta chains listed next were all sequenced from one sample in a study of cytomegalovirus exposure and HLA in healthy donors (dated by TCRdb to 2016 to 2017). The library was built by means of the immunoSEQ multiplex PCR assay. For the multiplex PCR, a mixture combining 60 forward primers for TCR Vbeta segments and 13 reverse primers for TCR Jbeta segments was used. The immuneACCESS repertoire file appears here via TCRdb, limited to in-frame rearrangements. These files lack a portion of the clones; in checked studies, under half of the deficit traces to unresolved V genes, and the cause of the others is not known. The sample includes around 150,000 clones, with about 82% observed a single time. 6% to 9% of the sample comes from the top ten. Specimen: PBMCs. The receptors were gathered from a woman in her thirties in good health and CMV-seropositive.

CDR3 loop: CASSSGPYGYTF. As DNA, the CDR3 is TGTGCCAGCAGCTCAGGGCCCTATGGCTACACCTTC. The rearrangement uses TRBV2 and TRBJ1-2; weak D call: TRBD1 (5 bases). V was cut by 6 bases and J by 4 bases, with 9 bases left in between. Germline V gene sequence: CDR1 SNHLY, CDR2 FYNNEI. The CDR3 loop spans 12 amino acids.

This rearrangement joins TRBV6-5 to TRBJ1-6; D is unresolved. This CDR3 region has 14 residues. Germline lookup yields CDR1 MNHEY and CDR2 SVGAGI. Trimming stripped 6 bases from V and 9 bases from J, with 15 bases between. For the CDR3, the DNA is TGTGCCAGCAGCGACGGATGGGAGAGTTCACCCCTCCACTTT. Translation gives CASSDGWESSPLHF.

The chain's CDR3 is CASSLGIWAGDSNQPQHF. The CDR3 DNA reads TGTGCCAGCAGCTTAGGTATCTGGGCAGGGGATAGCAATCAGCCCCAGCATTTT. This chain links TRBV7-8 with TRBJ1-5, with D perhaps matching TRBD1 (6 bases). The CDR3 is 18 amino acids. V lost 1 base and J 0 bases, leaving 16 bases between the germline ends. The germline V gene encodes CDR1 SGHVS and CDR2 FQNEAQ. The variable domain in full, completed from reference TRBV7-8 and TRBJ1-5, reads GAGVSQSPRYKVAKRGQDVALRCDPISGHVSLFWYQQALGQGPEFLTYFQNEAQLDKSGLPSDRFFAERPEGSVSTLKIQRTQQEDSAVYLCASSLGIWAGDSNQPQHFGDGTRLSIL.

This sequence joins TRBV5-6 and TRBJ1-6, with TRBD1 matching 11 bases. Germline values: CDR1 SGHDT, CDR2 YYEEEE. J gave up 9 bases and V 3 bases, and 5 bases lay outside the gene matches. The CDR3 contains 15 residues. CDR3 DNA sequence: TGTGCCAGCAGCTACGGACAGGGGGCTAGTTCACCCCTCCACTTT. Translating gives CASSYGQGASSPLHF.

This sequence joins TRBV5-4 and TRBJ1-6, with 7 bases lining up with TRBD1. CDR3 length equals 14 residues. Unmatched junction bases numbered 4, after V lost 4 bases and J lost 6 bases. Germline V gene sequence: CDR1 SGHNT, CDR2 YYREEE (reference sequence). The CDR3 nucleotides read TGTGCCAGCAGCCGGGACAGTCTTAATTCACCCCTCCACTTT. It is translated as CASSRDSLNSPLHF.

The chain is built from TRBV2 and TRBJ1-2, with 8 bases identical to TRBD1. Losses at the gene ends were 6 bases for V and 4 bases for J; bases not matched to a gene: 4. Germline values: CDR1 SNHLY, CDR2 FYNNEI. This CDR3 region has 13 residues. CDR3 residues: CASRETGVYGYTF. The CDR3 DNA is TGTGCCAGCAGAGAGACAGGGGTCTATGGCTACACCTTC.

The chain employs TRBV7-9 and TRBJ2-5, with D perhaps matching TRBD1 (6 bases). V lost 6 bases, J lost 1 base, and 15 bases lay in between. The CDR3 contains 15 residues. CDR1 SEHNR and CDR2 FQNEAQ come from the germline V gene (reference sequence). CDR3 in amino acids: CASSYLGARQETQYF. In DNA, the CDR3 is TGTGCCAGCAGTTATTTGGGGGCGCGCCAAGAGACCCAGTACTTC.

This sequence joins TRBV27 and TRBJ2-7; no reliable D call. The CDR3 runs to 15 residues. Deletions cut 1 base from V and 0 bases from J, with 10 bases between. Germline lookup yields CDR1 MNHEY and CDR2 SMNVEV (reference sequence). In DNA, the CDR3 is TGTGCCAGCAGTTTATTCGCGAATCCCTCCTACGAGCAGTACTTC. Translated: CASSLFANPSYEQYF.

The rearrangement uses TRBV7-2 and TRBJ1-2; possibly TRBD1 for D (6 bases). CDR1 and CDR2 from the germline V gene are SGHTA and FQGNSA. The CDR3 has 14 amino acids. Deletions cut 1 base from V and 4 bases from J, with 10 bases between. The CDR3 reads CASSLVGGVYGYTF. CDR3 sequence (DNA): TGTGCCAGCAGCTTAGTAGGGGGAGTCTATGGCTACACCTTC.

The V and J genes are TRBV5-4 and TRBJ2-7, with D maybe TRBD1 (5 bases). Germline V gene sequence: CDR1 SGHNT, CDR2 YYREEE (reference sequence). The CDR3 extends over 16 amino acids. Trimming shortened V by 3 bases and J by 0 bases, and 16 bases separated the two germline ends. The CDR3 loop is CASSSTPTERSYEQYF. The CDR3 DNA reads TGTGCCAGCAGCTCCACCCCGACAGAGCGCTCCTACGAGCAGTACTTC.

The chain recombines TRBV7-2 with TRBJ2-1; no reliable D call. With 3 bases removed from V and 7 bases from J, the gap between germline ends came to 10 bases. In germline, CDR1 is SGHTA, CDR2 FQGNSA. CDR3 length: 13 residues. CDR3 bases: TGTGCCAGCAGCTTCGCCCTAGGAAATGAGCAGTTCTTC. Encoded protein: CASSFALGNEQFF.

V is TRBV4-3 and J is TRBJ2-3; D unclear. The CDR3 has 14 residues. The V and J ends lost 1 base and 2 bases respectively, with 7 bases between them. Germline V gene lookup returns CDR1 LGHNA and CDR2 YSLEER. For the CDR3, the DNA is TGCGCCAGCAGCCAAGCCGACACCACAGATACGCAGTATTTT. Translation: CASSQADTTDTQYF.

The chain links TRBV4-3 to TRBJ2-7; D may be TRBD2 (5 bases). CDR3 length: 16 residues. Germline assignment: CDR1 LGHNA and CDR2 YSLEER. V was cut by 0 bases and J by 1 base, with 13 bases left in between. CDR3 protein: CASSQEEVGGSYEQYF. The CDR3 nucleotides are TGCGCCAGCAGCCAAGAGGAGGTGGGCGGATCCTACGAGCAGTACTTC.

The CDR3: CASKAGISARNTQYF. DNA for the CDR3: TGTGCCAGCAAGGCCGGGATTTCCGCGCGCAATACGCAGTATTTT. This chain joins TRBV21-1 and TRBJ2-3; the table's TRBD2 call for D was not verified on the DNA. TRBV21-1 has pseudogene status. CDR3 length equals 15 residues.

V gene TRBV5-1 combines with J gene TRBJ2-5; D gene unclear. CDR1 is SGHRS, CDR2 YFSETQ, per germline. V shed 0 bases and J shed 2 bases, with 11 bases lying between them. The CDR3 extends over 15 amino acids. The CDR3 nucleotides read TGCGCCAGCAGCTTGGGGCAGGCAGCTCAAGAGACCCAGTACTTC. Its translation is CASSLGQAAQETQYF. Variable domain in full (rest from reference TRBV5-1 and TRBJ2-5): KAGVTQTPRYLIKTRGQQVTLSCSPISGHRSVSWYQQTPGQGLQFLFEYFSETQRNKGNFPGRFSGRQFSNSRSEMNVSTLELGDSALYLCASSLGQAAQETQYFGPGTRLLVL.

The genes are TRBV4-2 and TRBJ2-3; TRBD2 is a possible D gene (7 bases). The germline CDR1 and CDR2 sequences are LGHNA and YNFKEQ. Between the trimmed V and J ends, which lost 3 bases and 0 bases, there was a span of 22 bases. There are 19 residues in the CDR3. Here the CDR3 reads CASSQGGALNYFSTDTQYF. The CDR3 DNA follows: TGTGCCAGCAGCCAGGGGGGGGCCCTTAATTACTTTAGCACAGATACGCAGTATTTT.

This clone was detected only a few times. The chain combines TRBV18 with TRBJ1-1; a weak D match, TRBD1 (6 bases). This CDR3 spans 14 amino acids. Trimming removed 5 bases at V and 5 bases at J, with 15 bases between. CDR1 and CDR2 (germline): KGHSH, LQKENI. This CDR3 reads CASSSGQISTEAFF. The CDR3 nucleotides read TGTGCCAGCTCATCGGGACAAATTTCTACTGAAGCTTTCTTT.

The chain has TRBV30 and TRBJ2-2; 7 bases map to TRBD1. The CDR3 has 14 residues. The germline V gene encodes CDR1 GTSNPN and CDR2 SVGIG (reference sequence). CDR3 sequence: CASETGTNTGELFF. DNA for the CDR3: TGTGCGTCGGAGACAGGGACGAACACCGGGGAGCTGTTTTTT.

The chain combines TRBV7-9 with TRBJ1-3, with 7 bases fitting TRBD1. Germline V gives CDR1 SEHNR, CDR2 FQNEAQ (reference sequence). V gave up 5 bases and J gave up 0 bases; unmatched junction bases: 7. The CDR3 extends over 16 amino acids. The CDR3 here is CASSNTGDLSGNTIYF. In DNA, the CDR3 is TGTGCCAGCAGCAACACAGGGGACCTCTCTGGAAACACCATATATTTT.

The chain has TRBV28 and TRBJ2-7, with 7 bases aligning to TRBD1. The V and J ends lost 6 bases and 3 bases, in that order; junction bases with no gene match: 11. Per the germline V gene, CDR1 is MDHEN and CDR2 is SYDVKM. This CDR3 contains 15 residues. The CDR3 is CASRTPGQYLYEQYF. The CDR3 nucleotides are TGTGCCAGCAGGACTCCGGGACAGTACCTCTACGAGCAGTACTTC.

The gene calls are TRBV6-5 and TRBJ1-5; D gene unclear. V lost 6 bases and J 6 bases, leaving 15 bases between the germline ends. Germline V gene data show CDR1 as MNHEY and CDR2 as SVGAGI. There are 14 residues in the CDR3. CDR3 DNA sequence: TGTGCCAGCAGATCCAGGCTTTCCTCTCAGCCCCAGCATTTT. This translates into CASRSRLSSQPQHF.

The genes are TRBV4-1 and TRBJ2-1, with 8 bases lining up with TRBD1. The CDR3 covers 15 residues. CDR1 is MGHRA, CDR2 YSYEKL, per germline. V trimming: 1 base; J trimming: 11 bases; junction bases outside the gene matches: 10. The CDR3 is CASSQAPPGQGKQFF. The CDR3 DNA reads TGCGCCAGCAGCCAAGCACCTCCCGGACAGGGAAAGCAGTTCTTC.

The CDR3 spells CASSDNGLENSPLHF. CDR3 coding DNA: TGTGCCAGCAGCGATAATGGACTGGAAAATTCACCCCTCCACTTT. The rearrangement uses TRBV6-5 and TRBJ1-6, with D uncertain. This CDR3 contains 15 residues. Germline loops: CDR1 MNHEY, CDR2 SVGAGI. Trimming pared 6 bases from V and 7 bases from J, leaving 16 bases between.

The CDR3 DNA reads as TGTGCCAGCAGGGAAAGGACAGGACGCCAGTATTTT. Translated: CASRERTGRQYF. The chain combines TRBV7-2 with TRBJ2-3, with TRBD1 matching over 7 bases. The CDR3 totals 12 residues. The trim removed 6 bases at V and 12 bases at J, leaving 9 bases unmatched. Germline V gene lookup returns CDR1 SGHTA and CDR2 FQGNSA.

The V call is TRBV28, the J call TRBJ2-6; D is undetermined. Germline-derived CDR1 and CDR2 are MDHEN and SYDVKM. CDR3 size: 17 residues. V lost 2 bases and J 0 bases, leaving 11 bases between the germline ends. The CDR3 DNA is TGTGCCAGCAGTTTAATGGCAGGAATCTCTGGGGCCAACGTCCTGACTTTC. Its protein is CASSLMAGISGANVLTF.

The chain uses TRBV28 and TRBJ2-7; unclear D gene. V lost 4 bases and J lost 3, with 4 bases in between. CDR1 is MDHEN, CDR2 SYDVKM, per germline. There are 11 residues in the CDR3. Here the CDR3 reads CASSSYYEQYF. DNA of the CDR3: TGTGCCAGCAGTTCCTACTACGAGCAGTACTTC.

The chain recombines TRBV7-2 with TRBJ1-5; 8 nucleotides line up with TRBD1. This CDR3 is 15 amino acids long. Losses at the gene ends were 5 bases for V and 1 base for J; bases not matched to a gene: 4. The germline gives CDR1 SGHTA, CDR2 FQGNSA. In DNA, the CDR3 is TGTGCCAGCAGCACGACAGGGGCGAGCAATCAGCCCCAGCATTTT. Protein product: CASSTTGASNQPQHF.

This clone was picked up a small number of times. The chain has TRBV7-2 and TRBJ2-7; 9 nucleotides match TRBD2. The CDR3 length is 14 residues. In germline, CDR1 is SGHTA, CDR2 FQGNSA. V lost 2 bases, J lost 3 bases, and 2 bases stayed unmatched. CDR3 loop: CASSLSSGGYEQYF. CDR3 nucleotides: TGTGCCAGCAGCTTAAGTAGCGGGGGCTACGAGCAGTACTTC.

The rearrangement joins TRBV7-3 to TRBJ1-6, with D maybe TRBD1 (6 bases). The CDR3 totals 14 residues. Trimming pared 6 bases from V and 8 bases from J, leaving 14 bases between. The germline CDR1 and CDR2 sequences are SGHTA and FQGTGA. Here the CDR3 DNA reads TGTGCCAGCAGTTCCCAGGGGTGGGATTCACCCCTCCACTTT. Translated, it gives CASSSQGWDSPLHF.